The rows below give T cell receptor beta chains drawn from one sample of a study of T cells in localized non-small cell lung cancer. Sequenced by immunoSEQ multiplex PCR; TCRdb stores in-frame clones only, minus some. The data show thousands of clones, 85% seen once. This specimen consisted of PBMCs, obtained before any cancer treatment. Receptors originate from a woman aged 35 to 69 with stage II lung adenocarcinoma. Both conserved end residues are part of each CDR3. D genes are given only for firm matches. Clone sizes are given selectively: once, few, many, or a class where the clone is expanded.

cdr3_length: 15
v_call: TRBV5-1
j_call: TRBJ1-2
d_call: TRBD1
clone_size: NA
cdr3_nt: TGCGCCAGCAGCCAGGGGACAGGGGGCAACTATGGCTACACCTTC
cdr3_aa: CASSQGTGGNYGYTF

cdr3_length: 17
v_call: TRBV28
j_call: TRBJ1-4
d_call: NA
clone_size: NA
cdr3_nt: TGTGCCAGCAGTTTACCCCGACAGGCCTTAACTAATGAAAAACTGTTTTTT
cdr3_aa: CASSLPRQALTNEKLFF

cdr3_length: 13
v_call: TRBV7-9
j_call: TRBJ2-5
d_call: TRBD2
clone_size: NA
cdr3_nt: TGTGCCTGGGGGCTAGCGGGGGGAGAGACCCAGTACTTC
cdr3_aa: CAWGLAGGETQYF

cdr3_length: 14
v_call: TRBV28
j_call: TRBJ2-7
d_call: TRBD2
clone_size: NA
cdr3_nt: TGTGCCAGCAGTACTAGCGGGAGCTCCTACGAGCAGTACTTC
cdr3_aa: CASSTSGSSYEQYF

cdr3_length: 16
v_call: TRBV29-1
j_call: TRBJ2-1
d_call: TRBD1
clone_size: NA
cdr3_nt: TGCAGCGTTGTCCGTGGACAGGGAGGCTCCTACAATGAGCAGTTCTTC
cdr3_aa: CSVVRGQGGSYNEQFF

cdr3_length: 15
v_call: TRBV19
j_call: TRBJ2-3
d_call: TRBD2
clone_size: NA
cdr3_nt: TGTGCCAGTAGTAGTACTAGCGGAAGCACAGATACGCAGTATTTT
cdr3_aa: CASSSTSGSTDTQYF

cdr3_length: 15
v_call: TRBV7-9
j_call: TRBJ2-3
d_call: NA
clone_size: few
cdr3_nt: TGTGCCAGCAGCTTAGCTATAGCTAGCACAGATACGCAGTATTTT
cdr3_aa: CASSLAIASTDTQYF

cdr3_length: 14
v_call: TRBV18
j_call: TRBJ1-6
d_call: NA
clone_size: NA
cdr3_nt: TGTGCCAGCGCACCAGCAGGGTACAGTTCACCCCTCCACTTT
cdr3_aa: CASAPAGYSSPLHF

cdr3_length: 14
v_call: TRBV30
j_call: TRBJ2-1
d_call: TRBD1
clone_size: NA
cdr3_nt: TGTGCCTGGGAGGGACAGGTCTCTTACAATGAGCAGTTCTTC
cdr3_aa: CAWEGQVSYNEQFF

cdr3_length: 12
v_call: TRBV19
j_call: TRBJ2-7
d_call: NA
clone_size: NA
cdr3_nt: TGTGCCAGTAGTATGGACACCTACGAGCAGTACTTC
cdr3_aa: CASSMDTYEQYF

cdr3_length: 15
v_call: TRBV6-5
j_call: TRBJ2-1
d_call: TRBD2
clone_size: NA
cdr3_nt: TGTGCCAGCACCCCGAGGACTAGCGGGATGAATGAGCAGTTCTTC
cdr3_aa: CASTPRTSGMNEQFF

cdr3_length: 12
v_call: TRBV29-1
j_call: TRBJ1-2
d_call: NA
clone_size: NA
cdr3_nt: TGCAGCGTTGGGGTACAGGGCTATGGCTACACCTTC
cdr3_aa: CSVGVQGYGYTF

cdr3_length: 17
v_call: TRBV18
j_call: TRBJ2-5
d_call: TRBD2
clone_size: NA
cdr3_nt: TGTGCCAGCTCTATGACTAGCGGGGGGCCCGCTGAAGAGACCCAGTACTTC
cdr3_aa: CASSMTSGGPAEETQYF

cdr3_length: 15
v_call: TRBV6-6
j_call: TRBJ1-6
d_call: TRBD1
clone_size: few
cdr3_nt: TGTGCCAGCAGGCCAACTTCAGGGGGGGGTTCACCCCTCCACTTT
cdr3_aa: CASRPTSGGGSPLHF

cdr3_length: 15
v_call: TRBV2
j_call: TRBJ1-1
d_call: NA
clone_size: NA
cdr3_nt: TGTGCCAGCAGTGAAGAGGCAGCCATGAACACTGAAGCTTTCTTT
cdr3_aa: CASSEEAAMNTEAFF

cdr3_length: 15
v_call: TRBV28
j_call: TRBJ2-7
d_call: TRBD2
clone_size: NA
cdr3_nt: TGTGCCAGCAGTTTAACTGCGGGAGTTAGGAGTGAGCAGTACTTC
cdr3_aa: CASSLTAGVRSEQYF

cdr3_length: 15
v_call: TRBV6-1
j_call: TRBJ2-2
d_call: NA
clone_size: NA
cdr3_nt: TGTGCCAGCAGTTCGCCCTCACTTACACCCGGGGAGCTGTTTTTT
cdr3_aa: CASSSPSLTPGELFF

cdr3_length: 14
v_call: TRBV27
j_call: TRBJ1-6
d_call: NA
clone_size: NA
cdr3_nt: TGTGCCAGCAGTTTATTTGGGGCCGGTTCACCCCTCCACTTT
cdr3_aa: CASSLFGAGSPLHF

cdr3_length: 13
v_call: TRBV7-2
j_call: TRBJ1-1
d_call: NA
clone_size: NA
cdr3_nt: TGTGCCAGCAGCTCCCAGGGGTACACTGAAGCTTTCTTT
cdr3_aa: CASSSQGYTEAFF

cdr3_length: 16
v_call: TRBV13
j_call: TRBJ2-5
d_call: NA
clone_size: NA
cdr3_nt: TGTGCCAGCAGCGGATCTTCAATTAGCGGACAAGAGACCCAGTACTTC
cdr3_aa: CASSGSSISGQETQYF